This record covers a single TCR beta chain. Its antigen remains unidentified. This entry belongs to a study of cytomegalovirus exposure and HLA in healthy donors. Study conclusions and caveats: HLA-A and HLA-B allele assignments for most subjects were reportedly predicted accurately using TCR beta sequences. A later analysis linked a missense variant in DCLRE1C to the trimming of TCR beta V and J genes.

Healthy individuals who donated bone marrow served as the donors. The ends were cut back, 6 bases at V and 4 bases at J, with 16 bases in the middle. The CDR3 length is 15 residues. Germline loops: CDR1 WSHSY, CDR2 SAAADI. Both 60 Vbeta primers and 13 Jbeta primers went into the PCR. Generated by immunoSEQ multiplex PCR, the TCRdb table keeps only in-frame clones and is missing some. This sample has roughly 110,000 clones, with about 80% found just once. This chain links TRBV10-2 with TRBJ1-5; weak D call: TRBD1 (5 bases). Material for sequencing was PBMCs. The receptor comes from a young man in good health and CMV-seronegative. This CDR3 is CASREGLGGNQPQHF. CDR3 DNA sequence: TGCGCCAGCAGGGAGGGTTTGGGGGGGAATCAGCCCCAGCATTTT.